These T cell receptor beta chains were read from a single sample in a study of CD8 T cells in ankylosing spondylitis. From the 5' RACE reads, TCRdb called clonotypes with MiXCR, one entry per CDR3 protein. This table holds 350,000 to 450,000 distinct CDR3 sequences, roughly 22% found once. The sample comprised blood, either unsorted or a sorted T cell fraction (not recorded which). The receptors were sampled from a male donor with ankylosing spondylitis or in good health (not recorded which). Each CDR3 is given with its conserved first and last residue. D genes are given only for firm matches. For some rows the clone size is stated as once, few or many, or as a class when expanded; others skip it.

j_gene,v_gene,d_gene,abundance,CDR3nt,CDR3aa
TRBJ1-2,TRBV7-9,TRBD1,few,TGTGCCAGCAGCGGCACAGGGGGCTATTATGGCTACACCTTC,CASSGTGGYYGYTF
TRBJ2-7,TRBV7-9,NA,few,TGTGCCAGCAGCGGCAGGGCTCTCTACGAGCAGTACTTC,CASSGRALYEQYF
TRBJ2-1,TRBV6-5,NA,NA,TGTGCCAGCAGTTACTCTCAGGAGCAGTTCTTC,CASSYSQEQFF
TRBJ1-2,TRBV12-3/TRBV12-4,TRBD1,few,TGTGCCAGCAGCACCGGGACAGGGGTATTCCATGGCTACACCTTC,CASSTGTGVFHGYTF
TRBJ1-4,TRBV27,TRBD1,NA,TGTGCCAGCAGTGCGACAGGGGGTACCGGACCTAATGAAAAACTGTTTTTT,CASSATGGTGPNEKLFF
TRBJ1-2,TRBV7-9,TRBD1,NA,TGTGCCAGCAGCCCCACGACAGGGTTGGACTATGGCTACACCTTC,CASSPTTGLDYGYTF
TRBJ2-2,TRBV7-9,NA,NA,TGTGCCAGCAGCTTCCAAATCGCGAACACCGGGGAGCTGTTTTTT,CASSFQIANTGELFF
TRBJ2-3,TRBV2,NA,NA,TGTGCCAGCAGTGGGGGCAGGCTTCTCACAGATACGCAGTATTTT,CASSGGRLLTDTQYF
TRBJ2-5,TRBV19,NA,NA,TGTGCCAGTAGTTCCCTGGGGCTGGAGACCCAGTACTTC,CASSSLGLETQYF
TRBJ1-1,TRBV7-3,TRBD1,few,TGTGCCAGCAGCCGCAGACCGACAGGGCGGATCACTGAAGCTTTCTTT,CASSRRPTGRITEAFF
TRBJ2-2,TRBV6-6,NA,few,TGTGCCAGCAGTTATTATCCCACCGGGGAGCTGTTTTTT,CASSYYPTGELFF
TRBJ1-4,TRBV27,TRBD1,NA,TGTGCCAGCATGTCGACAGGGGTGAAAAAACTGTTTTTT,CASMSTGVKKLFF
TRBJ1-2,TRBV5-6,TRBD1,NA,TGTGCCAGCAGCTTGGAGACAGGGGGTTTCTATGGCTACACCTTC,CASSLETGGFYGYTF
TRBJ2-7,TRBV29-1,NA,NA,TGCAGCGTTGAAGTACCCGACAGCTCCTACGAGCAGTACTTC,CSVEVPDSSYEQYF
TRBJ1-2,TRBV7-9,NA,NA,TGTGCCAGCAGCTTTTGGACGGATCCAAACTATGGCTACACCTTC,CASSFWTDPNYGYTF